This T cell receptor (beta chain) came from a study of blood T cell repertoires in COVID-19. This clone was counted a single time. Produced via immunoSEQ multiplex PCR; TCRdb's table is partial and in-frame only. The sample has some 320,000 clones, 70% to 90% seen once. This TCR derives from a woman aged 25 to 39 who had recovered from COVID-19. The sample taken for sequencing was PBMCs or T cells enriched from blood (not recorded which).

This CDR3 reads CASSQDRFYEQYF. Written as DNA, the CDR3 is TGCGCCAGCAGCCAAGACCGGTTCTACGAGCAGTACTTC. The V gene is TRBV4-3, the J gene TRBJ2-7; D unclear. Germline V gene sequence: CDR1 LGHNA, CDR2 YSLEER. The CDR3 has 13 residues. With 0 bases removed from V and 3 bases from J, the gap between germline ends came to 6 bases.